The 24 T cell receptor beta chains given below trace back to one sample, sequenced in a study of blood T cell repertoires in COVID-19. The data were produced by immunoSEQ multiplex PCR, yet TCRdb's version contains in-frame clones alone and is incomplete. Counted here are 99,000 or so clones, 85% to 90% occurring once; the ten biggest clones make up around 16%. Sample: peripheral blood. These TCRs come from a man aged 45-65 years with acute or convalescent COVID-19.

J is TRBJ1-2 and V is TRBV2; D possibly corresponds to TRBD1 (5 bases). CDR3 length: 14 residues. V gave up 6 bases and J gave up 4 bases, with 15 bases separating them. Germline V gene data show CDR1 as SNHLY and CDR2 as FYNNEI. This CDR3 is CASRTVRVAYGYTF. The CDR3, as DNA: TGTGCCAGCAGGACAGTTAGGGTTGCCTATGGCTACACCTTC.

This CDR3 reads CASSRTGGQETQYF. CDR3 nucleotides: TGTGCCAGCAGCCGCACGGGGGGCCAAGAGACCCAGTACTTC. The V and J genes are TRBV5-4 and TRBJ2-5, with 7 bases lining up with TRBD2. Germline CDR1 reads SGHNT; CDR2 reads YYREEE (reference sequence). The CDR3 runs to 14 residues. Trimming cost V 4 bases and J 1 base; bases outside gene matches: 4.

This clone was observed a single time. CDR3 DNA sequence: TGTGCCAGCCTTTGGGCGGGGGACGCTCCCCCCAATGAGCAGTTCTTC. Its translation is CASLWAGDAPPNEQFF. The chain uses TRBV2 and TRBJ2-1; 7 bases agree with TRBD2. This CDR3 is built from 16 residues. V was clipped by 8 bases and J by 6 bases; unmatched bases: 16. CDR1 SNHLY and CDR2 FYNNEI come from the germline V gene.

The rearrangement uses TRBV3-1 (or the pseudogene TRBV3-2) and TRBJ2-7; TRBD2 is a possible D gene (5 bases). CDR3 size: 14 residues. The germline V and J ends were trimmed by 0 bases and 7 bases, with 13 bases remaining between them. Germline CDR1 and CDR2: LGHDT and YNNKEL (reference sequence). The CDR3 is CASSQDTPRDEQYF. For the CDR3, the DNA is TGTGCCAGCAGCCAAGATACCCCCCGGGATGAGCAGTACTTC.

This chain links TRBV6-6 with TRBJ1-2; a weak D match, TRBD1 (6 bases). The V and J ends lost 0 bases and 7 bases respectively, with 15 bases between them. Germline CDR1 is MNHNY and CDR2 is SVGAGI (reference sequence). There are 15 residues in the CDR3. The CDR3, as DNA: TGTGCCAGCAGTTACTCCCGGGTTACAGGGCCTGGCTACACCTTC. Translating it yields CASSYSRVTGPGYTF.

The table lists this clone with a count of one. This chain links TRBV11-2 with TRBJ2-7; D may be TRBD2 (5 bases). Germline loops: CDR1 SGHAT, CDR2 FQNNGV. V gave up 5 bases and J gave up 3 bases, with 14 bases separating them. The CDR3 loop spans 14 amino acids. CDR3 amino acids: CASSGVGDSYEQYF. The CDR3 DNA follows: TGTGCCAGCAGCGGGGTGGGAGATAGCTACGAGCAGTACTTC.

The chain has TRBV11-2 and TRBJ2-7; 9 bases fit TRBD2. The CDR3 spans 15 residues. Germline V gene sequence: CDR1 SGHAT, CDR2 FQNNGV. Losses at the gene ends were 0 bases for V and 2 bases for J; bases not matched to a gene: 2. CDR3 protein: CASSLELAGPYEQYF. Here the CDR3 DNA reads TGTGCCAGCAGCTTAGAGCTAGCGGGACCCTACGAGCAGTACTTC.

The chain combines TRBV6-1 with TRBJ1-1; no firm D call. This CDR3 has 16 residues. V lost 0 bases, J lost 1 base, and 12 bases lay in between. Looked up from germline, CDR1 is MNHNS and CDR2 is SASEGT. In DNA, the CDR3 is TGTGCCAGCAGTGAAGCGGGCAGGACTTGGAACACTGAAGCTTTCTTT. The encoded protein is CASSEAGRTWNTEAFF.

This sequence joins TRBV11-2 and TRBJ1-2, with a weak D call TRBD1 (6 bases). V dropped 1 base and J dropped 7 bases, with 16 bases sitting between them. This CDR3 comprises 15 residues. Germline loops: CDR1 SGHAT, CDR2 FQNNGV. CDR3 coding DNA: TGTGCCAGCAGCTTAGGAGCGGGACACGGGGCTGGCTACACCTTC. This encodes CASSLGAGHGAGYTF. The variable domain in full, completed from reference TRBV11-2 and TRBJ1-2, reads EAGVAQSPRYKIIEKRQSVAFWCNPISGHATLYWYQQILGQGPKLLIQFQNNGVVDDSQLPKDRFSAERLKGVDSTLKIQPAKLEDSAVYLCASSLGAGHGAGYTFGSGTRLTVV.

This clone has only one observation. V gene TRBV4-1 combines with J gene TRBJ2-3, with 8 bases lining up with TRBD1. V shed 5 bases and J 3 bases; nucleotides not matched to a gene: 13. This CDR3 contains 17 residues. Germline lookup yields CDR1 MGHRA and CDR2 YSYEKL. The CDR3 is CASSGTIRTGRTDTQYF. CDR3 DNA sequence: TGCGCCAGCAGCGGAACCATACGGACAGGGAGAACAGATACGCAGTATTTT.

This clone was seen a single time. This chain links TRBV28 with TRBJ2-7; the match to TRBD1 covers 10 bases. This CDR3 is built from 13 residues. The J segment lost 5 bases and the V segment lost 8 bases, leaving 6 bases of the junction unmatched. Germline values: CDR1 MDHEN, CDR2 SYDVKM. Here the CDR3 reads CASLTGGRHEQYF. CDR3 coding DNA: TGTGCCAGCCTGACAGGGGGCCGCCACGAGCAGTACTTC.

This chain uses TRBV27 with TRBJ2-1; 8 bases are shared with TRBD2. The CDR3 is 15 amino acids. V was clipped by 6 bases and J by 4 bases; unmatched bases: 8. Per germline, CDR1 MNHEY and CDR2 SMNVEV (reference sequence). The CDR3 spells CASSFAPSGYNEQFF. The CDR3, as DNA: TGTGCCAGCAGCTTTGCTCCTAGCGGGTACAATGAGCAGTTCTTC.

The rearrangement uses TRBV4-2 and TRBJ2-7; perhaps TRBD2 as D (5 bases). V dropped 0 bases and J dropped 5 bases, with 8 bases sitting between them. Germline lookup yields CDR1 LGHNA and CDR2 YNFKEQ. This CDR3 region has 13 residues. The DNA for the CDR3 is TGTGCCAGCAGCCAAGAAACGGGAAACGAGCAGTACTTC. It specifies CASSQETGNEQYF.

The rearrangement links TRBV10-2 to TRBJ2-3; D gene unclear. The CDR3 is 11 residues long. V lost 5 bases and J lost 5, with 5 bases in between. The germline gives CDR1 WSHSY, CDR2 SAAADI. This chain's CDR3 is CASSPRDTQYF. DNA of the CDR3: TGCGCCAGCAGTCCTCGAGATACGCAGTATTTT.

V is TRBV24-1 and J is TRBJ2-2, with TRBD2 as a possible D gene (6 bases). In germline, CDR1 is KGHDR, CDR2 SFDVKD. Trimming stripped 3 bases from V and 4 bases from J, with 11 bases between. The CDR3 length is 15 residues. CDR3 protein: CATSDPGTRTGELFF. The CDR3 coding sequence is TGTGCCACCAGTGATCCCGGGACTCGCACCGGGGAGCTGTTTTTT.

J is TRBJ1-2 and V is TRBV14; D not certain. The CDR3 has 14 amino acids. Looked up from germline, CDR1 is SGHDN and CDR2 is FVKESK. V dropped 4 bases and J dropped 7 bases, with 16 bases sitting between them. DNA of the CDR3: TGTGCCAGCAGCCCTAAATATTGGTTAGTTGGCTACACCTTC. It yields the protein CASSPKYWLVGYTF.

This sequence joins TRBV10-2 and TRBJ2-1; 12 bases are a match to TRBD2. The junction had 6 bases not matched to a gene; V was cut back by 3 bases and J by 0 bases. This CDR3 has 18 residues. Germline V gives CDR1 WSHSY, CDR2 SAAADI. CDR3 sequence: CASSDASGRGSSYNEQFF. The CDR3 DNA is TGCGCCAGCAGTGACGCTAGCGGGAGGGGGAGCTCCTACAATGAGCAGTTCTTC.

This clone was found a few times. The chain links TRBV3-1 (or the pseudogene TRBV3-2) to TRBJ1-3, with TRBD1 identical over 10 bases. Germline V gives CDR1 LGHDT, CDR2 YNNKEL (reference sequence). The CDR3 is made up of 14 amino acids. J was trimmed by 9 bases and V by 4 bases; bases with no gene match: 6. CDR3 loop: CASSPGQGLVTIYF. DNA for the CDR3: TGTGCCAGCAGCCCGGGACAGGGGCTAGTCACCATATATTTT.

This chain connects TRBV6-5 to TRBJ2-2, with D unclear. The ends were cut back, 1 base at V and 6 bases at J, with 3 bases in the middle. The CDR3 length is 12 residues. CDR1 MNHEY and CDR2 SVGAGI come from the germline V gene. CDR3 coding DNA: TGTGCCAGCAGTTACTTCGCCGGGGAGCTGTTTTTT. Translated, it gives CASSYFAGELFF.

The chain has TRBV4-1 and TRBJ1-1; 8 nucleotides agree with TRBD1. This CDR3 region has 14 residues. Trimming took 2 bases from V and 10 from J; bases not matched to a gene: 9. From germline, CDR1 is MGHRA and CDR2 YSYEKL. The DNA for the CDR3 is TGCGCCAGCAGCCAACTTATACAGGGGGGGCCAGCTTTCTTT. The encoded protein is CASSQLIQGGPAFF.

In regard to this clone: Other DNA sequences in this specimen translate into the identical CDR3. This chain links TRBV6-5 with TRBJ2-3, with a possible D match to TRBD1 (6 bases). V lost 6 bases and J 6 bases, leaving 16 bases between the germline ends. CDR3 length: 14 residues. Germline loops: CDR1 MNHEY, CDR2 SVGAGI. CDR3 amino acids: CASSSQSGADTQYF. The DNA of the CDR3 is TGTGCCAGCAGCAGTCAGTCAGGGGCGGATACGCAGTATTTT.

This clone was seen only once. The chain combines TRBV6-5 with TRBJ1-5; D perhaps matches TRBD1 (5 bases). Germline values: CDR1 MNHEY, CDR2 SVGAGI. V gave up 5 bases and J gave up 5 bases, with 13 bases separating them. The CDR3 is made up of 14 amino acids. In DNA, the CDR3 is TGTGCCAGCAGTCTATTTGGGGCGGATCAGCCCCAGCATTTT. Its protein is CASSLFGADQPQHF.

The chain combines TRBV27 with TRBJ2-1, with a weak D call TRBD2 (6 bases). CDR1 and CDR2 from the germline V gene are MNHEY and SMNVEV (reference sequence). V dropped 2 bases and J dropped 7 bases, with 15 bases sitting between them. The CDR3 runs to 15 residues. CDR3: CASSLAGSTGNEQFF. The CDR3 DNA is TGTGCCAGCAGTTTAGCCGGGAGCACCGGAAATGAGCAGTTCTTC.

CDR3 DNA sequence: TGTGCCAGCAGTGAGTCGTACAATGAGCAGTTCTTC. Protein: CASSESYNEQFF. The chain employs TRBV6-1 and TRBJ2-1; no clear D gene. V was cut by 3 bases and J by 4 bases, with 4 bases left in between. CDR3 length: 12 residues. Germline loops: CDR1 MNHNS, CDR2 SASEGT.